These 29 T cell receptor beta chains originate from one sample sequenced in a study of cytomegalovirus exposure and HLA in healthy donors. The PCR made use of 60 Vbeta and 13 Jbeta primers. The assay was immunoSEQ multiplex PCR, and TCRdb's table has in-frame clones only and misses some. Of about 100,000 clones listed, around 82% are singletons. The material sequenced was PBMCs. These receptors were collected from a woman in her 50s in good health and CMV-seropositive.

V gene TRBV30 combines with J gene TRBJ1-3; TRBD1 matches 7 bases. CDR3 length: 15 amino acids. Trimming removed 2 bases from V and 2 bases from J; junction bases left unmatched: 6. Germline CDR1 GTSNPN, CDR2 SVGIG (reference sequence). In nucleotides, the CDR3 is TGTGCCTGGAGTTCACAGGGGTTCCCTGGAAACACCATATATTTT. Its protein is CAWSSQGFPGNTIYF.

The chain has TRBV6-5 and TRBJ2-5, with 8 bases that match TRBD1. The trim removed 1 base at V and 2 bases at J, leaving 3 bases unmatched. Germline V gives CDR1 MNHEY, CDR2 SVGAGI. The CDR3 runs 15 residues. The CDR3 bases are TGTGCCAGCAGTTACTATACAGGGGGGCAAGAGACCCAGTACTTC. This gives the protein CASSYYTGGQETQYF.

The chain's CDR3 is CASSVRGRLETQYF. In DNA, the CDR3 is TGTGCCAGTAGTGTAAGGGGCCGACTCGAGACCCAGTACTTC. The chain combines TRBV19 with TRBJ2-5, with a tentative D call TRBD1 (5 bases). The V gene lost 5 bases and the J gene lost 5 bases, with 15 bases spanning the gap. The CDR3 is 14 residues long. Germline CDR1 and CDR2: LNHDA and SQIVND (reference sequence).

The chain links TRBV30 to TRBJ2-7, with 10 bases lining up with TRBD2. V gave up 3 bases and J gave up 5 bases; unmatched junction bases: 7. The CDR3 runs to 14 residues. Germline-derived CDR1 and CDR2 are GTSNPN and SVGIG (reference sequence). The CDR3 DNA reads TGTGCCTGGAGCGAACTAGCGGGAATCAACGAGCAGTACTTC. As protein: CAWSELAGINEQYF.

The J gene is TRBJ2-4, the V gene TRBV7-9; D remains ambiguous. V lost 5 bases to trimming and J lost 2 bases, with 13 bases between them. Germline V gene sequence: CDR1 SEHNR, CDR2 FQNEAQ (reference sequence). The CDR3 sequence is 15 residues long. CDR3 DNA: TGTGCCAGCAGCGCTAGTCTGTTCTCCAAAAACATTCAGTACTTC. It codes for CASSASLFSKNIQYF.

V is TRBV5-6 and J is TRBJ1-6, with TRBD1 identical over 7 bases. Germline V CDR1 and CDR2: SGHDT, YYEEEE. Unmatched junction bases numbered 6, after V lost 0 bases and J lost 0 bases. This CDR3 has 18 amino acids. The CDR3 loop is CASSLGQGVSSYNSPLHF. CDR3 DNA: TGTGCCAGCAGCTTGGGACAGGGTGTAAGCTCCTATAATTCACCCCTCCACTTT.

The rearrangement links TRBV2 to TRBJ2-3; D may be TRBD2 (5 bases). From germline, CDR1 is SNHLY and CDR2 FYNNEI. CDR3 length equals 15 residues. V lost 8 bases to trimming and J lost 5 bases, with 20 bases between them. CDR3 sequence (DNA): TGTGCCAGCGCCCCCCTAGCTTCATTCAGAGATACGCAGTATTTT. Its translation: CASAPLASFRDTQYF.

This clone was seen a handful of times. CDR3 loop: CASSVTDANEQYF. The DNA of the CDR3 is TGTGCCAGCAGCGTCACAGACGCAAACGAGCAGTACTTC. This chain links TRBV9 with TRBJ2-7; unclear D gene. CDR1 is SGDLS, CDR2 YYNGEE, per germline. The CDR3 covers 13 residues. Trimming pared 2 bases from V and 5 bases from J, leaving 11 bases between.

This chain connects TRBV27 to TRBJ1-2, with a weak D call TRBD1 (6 bases). Germline V gives CDR1 MNHEY, CDR2 SMNVEV (reference sequence). CDR3 size: 13 residues. V was trimmed by 0 bases and J by 7 bases, leaving 9 bases between them. The CDR3: CASSLSHRAGYTF. CDR3 DNA: TGTGCCAGCAGTTTATCCCACAGGGCTGGCTACACCTTC.

The chain's CDR3 is CATSRGTGGNTEAFF. In DNA, the CDR3 is TGTGCCACCAGCAGAGGGACGGGAGGGAACACTGAAGCTTTCTTT. The genes are TRBV15 and TRBJ1-1; D gene unclear. This CDR3 has 15 residues. Trimming removed 1 base at V and 1 base at J, with 10 bases between. Germline V gives CDR1 LNHNV, CDR2 YYDKDF (reference sequence).

The chain recombines TRBV10-3 with TRBJ1-2; D might be TRBD1 (5 bases). V lost 3 bases, J lost 10 bases, and 15 bases lay in between. This CDR3 region has 13 residues. Germline V CDR1 and CDR2: ENHRY, SYGVKD. CDR3 region: CAISESAGLDYTF. CDR3 bases: TGTGCCATCAGTGAATCCGCAGGGCTAGACTACACCTTC.

V is TRBV10-1 and J is TRBJ2-3, with D perhaps TRBD2 (6 bases). CDR3 length: 15 residues. In germline, CDR1 is WNHNN, CDR2 SYGVQD (reference sequence). V lost 5 bases, J lost 2 bases, and 14 bases lay in between. CDR3 amino acids: CASSQLASFTDTQYF. In nucleotides, the CDR3 is TGCGCCAGCAGTCAACTAGCTTCCTTCACAGATACGCAGTATTTT.

The chain employs TRBV2 and TRBJ2-1, with 9 bases identical to TRBD1. CDR1 is SNHLY, CDR2 FYNNEI, per germline. V trimming: 2 bases; J trimming: 8 bases; junction bases outside the gene matches: 7. The CDR3 is 15 residues long. DNA for the CDR3: TGTGCCAGCAGTGAAAGGACAGGGGAAGTTGATGAGCAGTTCTTC. Translation gives CASSERTGEVDEQFF.

This chain links TRBV7-9 with TRBJ2-5; D perhaps matches TRBD2 (6 bases). CDR1 SEHNR and CDR2 FQNEAQ come from the germline V gene (reference sequence). The CDR3 extends over 12 amino acids. Trimming stripped 5 bases from V and 11 bases from J, with 15 bases between. The DNA of the CDR3 is TGTGCCAGCAGCCTGACATCGGGGGAGCAGTACTTC. Protein: CASSLTSGEQYF.

The CDR3 sequence: CASSPGTGVGEKLFF. The DNA for the CDR3 is TGTGCCAGCAGCCCGGGGACAGGGGTTGGTGAAAAACTGTTTTTT. The rearrangement uses TRBV5-4 and TRBJ1-4, with TRBD1 matching 10 bases. Germline-derived CDR1 and CDR2 are SGHNT and YYREEE (reference sequence). The V and J ends lost 4 bases and 7 bases, in that order; junction bases with no gene match: 7. The CDR3 is 15 amino acids.

The CDR3 DNA sequence: TGTGCTAGTGGTTTGAGTCAGGGGGATCAGCCCCAGCATTTT. It codes for CASGLSQGDQPQHF. The gene calls are TRBV12-5 and TRBJ1-5, with 7 positions matching TRBD1. This CDR3 comprises 14 residues. V lost 2 bases and J lost 5; bases outside the gene matches: 3. The germline V gene has CDR1 LGHNT and CDR2 FRNRAP.

The chain employs TRBV5-1 and TRBJ2-1, with TRBD2 matching over 7 bases. V trimming: 4 bases; J trimming: 4 bases; junction bases outside the gene matches: 14. CDR1 is SGHRS, CDR2 YFSETQ, per germline. This CDR3 region has 17 residues. The CDR3 nucleotides are TGCGCCAGCAGCGTGCGGGAGACCAGGGCCCGGTACAATGAGCAGTTCTTC. Its translation: CASSVRETRARYNEQFF.

This chain uses TRBV7-6 with TRBJ2-2; D not certain. The CDR3 covers 16 residues. CDR1 and CDR2 (germline): SGHVS, FNYEAQ. Trimming shortened V by 5 bases and J by 4 bases, and 17 bases separated the two germline ends. CDR3 DNA sequence: TGTGCCAGCAGCCCTCACCCCTCGGGTGGCACCGGGGAGCTGTTTTTT. Amino acids: CASSPHPSGGTGELFF.

The chain links TRBV2 to TRBJ1-1; weak D call: TRBD1 (5 bases). V lost 8 bases and J lost 3, with 10 bases in between. The CDR3 has 12 residues. Germline V gene data show CDR1 as SNHLY and CDR2 as FYNNEI. The CDR3 region is CASPGGDTEAFF. DNA of the CDR3: TGTGCCAGCCCGGGAGGGGACACTGAAGCTTTCTTT.

The rearrangement links TRBV7-3 to TRBJ2-1; 10 nucleotides agree with TRBD1. CDR1 is SGHTA, CDR2 FQGTGA, per germline. The V segment lost 8 bases and the J segment 9 bases; nucleotides outside the gene matches: 7. The CDR3 extends over 13 amino acids. The CDR3 loop reads CASARQGAGEQFF. The CDR3 DNA follows: TGTGCCAGCGCGAGACAGGGGGCAGGTGAGCAGTTCTTC.

The chain joins TRBV10-2 to TRBJ2-2, with a possible D match to TRBD2 (5 bases). The V gene's germline CDR1 is WSHSY and CDR2 SAAADI. The CDR3 runs 12 residues. Between the trimmed V and J ends, which lost 8 bases and 7 bases, there was a span of 11 bases. The chain's CDR3 is CASRGSSGELFF. In DNA, the CDR3 is TGCGCCAGCCGCGGGTCGAGCGGGGAGCTGTTTTTT.

As DNA, the CDR3 is TGTGCCAGCAGCCCCGCACCCGGGACAGACTTAGAAACCTACGAGCAGTACTTC. Translated, it gives CASSPAPGTDLETYEQYF. V is TRBV7-9 and J is TRBJ2-7; TRBD1 aligns across 7 bases. CDR1 SEHNR and CDR2 FQNEAQ come from the germline V gene (reference sequence). This CDR3 spans 18 amino acids. V gave up 5 bases and J gave up 2 bases; unmatched junction bases: 18.

The rearrangement joins TRBV5-6 to TRBJ1-6, with a weak D call TRBD1 (5 bases). Trimming pared 0 bases from V and 10 bases from J, leaving 11 bases between. CDR1 is SGHDT, CDR2 YYEEEE, per germline. The CDR3 is 14 amino acids. The CDR3 sequence is CASSLVSGQSPLHF. DNA of the CDR3: TGTGCCAGCAGCTTGGTTTCCGGACAATCACCCCTCCACTTT.

This chain joins TRBV19 and TRBJ1-1, with TRBD1 matching 7 bases. CDR1 is LNHDA, CDR2 SQIVND, per germline (reference sequence). The J segment lost 5 bases and the V segment lost 6 bases, leaving 9 bases of the junction unmatched. This CDR3 contains 14 residues. The DNA of the CDR3 is TGTGCCAGTAGAGCGACAGGGTCGTCGACTGAAGCTTTCTTT. This encodes CASRATGSSTEAFF.

The V gene is TRBV2, the J gene TRBJ1-2; D gene uncertain. Germline loops: CDR1 SNHLY, CDR2 FYNNEI. The length of the CDR3 is 13 residues. The V end was cut by 2 bases, the J end by 6 bases, with 10 bases between. The DNA of the CDR3 is TGTGCCAGCAGTGAACTCAGTATCCATGGCTACACCTTC. This translates into CASSELSIHGYTF.

The chain couples TRBV12-5 to TRBJ2-7; possible D gene TRBD1, 5 bases. Germline V gene data show CDR1 as LGHNT and CDR2 as FRNRAP. The germline V and J ends were trimmed by 3 bases and 6 bases, with 12 bases remaining between them. The CDR3 spans 13 residues. CDR3 protein: CASGLGVGGEQYF. The CDR3 DNA follows: TGTGCTAGTGGTTTAGGGGTAGGCGGCGAGCAGTACTTC.

This chain uses TRBV19 with TRBJ2-1; 7 bases fit TRBD2. Germline V gene sequence: CDR1 LNHDA, CDR2 SQIVND (reference sequence). The CDR3 is 18 residues long. J was trimmed by 8 bases and V by 5 bases; bases with no gene match: 21. CDR3 residues: CASSAAFVGAGLEDEQFF. The DNA of the CDR3 is TGTGCCAGTAGTGCAGCTTTTGTAGGAGCGGGGCTCGAGGATGAGCAGTTCTTC.

The rearrangement uses TRBV5-1 and TRBJ2-3; a possible D gene is TRBD1 (6 bases). Per the germline V gene, CDR1 is SGHRS and CDR2 is YFSETQ. This CDR3 is built from 13 residues. V lost 4 bases and J lost 9, with 15 bases in between. The CDR3 coding sequence is TGCGCCAGCAGCCTCCAAACAGACAGGACGCAGTATTTT. This codes for CASSLQTDRTQYF.

V is TRBV2 and J is TRBJ1-2, with 7 bases aligning to TRBD1. The germline V gene encodes CDR1 SNHLY and CDR2 FYNNEI. CDR3 length equals 14 residues. Trimming removed 6 bases from V and 8 bases from J; junction bases left unmatched: 12. CDR3 in amino acids: CASRKPEGAGGYTF. The CDR3 nucleotides are TGTGCCAGCAGGAAACCAGAGGGGGCGGGAGGCTACACCTTC.